This TCR beta chain originates from a study of a mutant IDH1 vaccine in newly diagnosed glioma. On this clone: The antigen is unknown. In the same sample, other DNA sequences code for this CDR3.

Overall study findings and caveats: Seemingly, top peripheral T cell clonotype changes bore no relation to pseudoprogression.

Per germline, CDR1 SGHNT and CDR2 YYREEE (reference sequence). The CDR3 covers 13 residues. V lost 0 bases and J 3 bases, leaving 6 bases between the germline ends. Only in-frame clones appear in the TCRdb table, and some are missing; sequencing was by immunoSEQ multiplex PCR. The sample carries tens of thousands of clones, around 76% recorded once. Time point: week 23, last vaccination. The investigators gave 300 ug of mutant IDH1 20-mer peptide in each vaccine dose, together with topical imiquimod. The rearrangement uses TRBV5-4 and TRBJ2-5; D perhaps matches TRBD2 (6 bases). The material sequenced was PBMCs, taken from a glioma patient whose treatment included an IDH1 peptide vaccine. This sequence originates from a middle-aged man with glioma. CDR3 DNA sequence: TGTGCCAGCAGCTTGGGCGGGGAAGAGACCCAGTACTTC. This translates into CASSLGGEETQYF.